The clone carrying this T cell receptor (beta chain) was observed a handful of times. Its antigen is unknown. The CDR3 regions of TCR beta were amplified from RNA transcripts. First-round RT-PCR with HTBI primers amplified the TCR CDR3 region. TCRdb re-called the multiplex PCR reads with MiXCR, one entry per CDR3 protein. The sample has some 350,000 distinct CDR3 sequences; roughly 13% are singletons. This sample stems from a study of T cells in Graves' hyperthyroidism and ophthalmopathy. Overall study context: It was at initial diagnosis, before any treatment, that peripheral blood was collected.

Findings and caveats of the study: Before onset, ophthalmopathy was predicted by the model a median approximately 6.6 months earlier.

This CDR3 is built from 17 residues. The V end was cut by 0 bases, the J end by 1 base, with 16 bases between. Germline V CDR1 and CDR2: ENHRY, SYGVKD. The receptor was isolated from a woman in her 40s with Graves' ophthalmopathy. The sequenced material came from blood. The V gene is TRBV10-3, the J gene TRBJ2-7; a weak D match, TRBD2 (5 bases). The CDR3 DNA reads as TGTGCCATCAGTGAGTCCGTCGGAAGGCGGGCTTCCTACGAGCAGTACTTC. This translates into CAISESVGRRASYEQYF.